What follows describes a single TCR beta chain. Antigen: not known. Repertoires were generated with immunoSEQ multiplex PCR, while TCRdb's copy carries only in-frame clones and drops some. The table has more than 80,000 clones, about 92% seen once. This entry is derived from a study of OX40 agonist ivuxolimab in advanced cancers. General study points: At 0.1 to 3.0 mg/kg, CD4+ and CD8+ blood T cells expanded clonally by week 6. The antigens recognized by the expanded peripheral T cells, that is their antigen specificity, were not determined.

Germline assignment: CDR1 SGHNT and CDR2 YYREEE (reference sequence). The junction had 9 bases not matched to a gene; V was cut back by 4 bases and J by 4 bases. This CDR3 contains 16 residues. With autoimmune disease history or systemic immunosuppression, patients were excluded. The clonotype was recovered from an adult with an advanced solid tumor such as melanoma, head and neck, liver or kidney cancer. The material sequenced was CD4+ or CD8+ T cells sorted from blood, taken in a trial of the OX40 agonist ivuxolimab. The genes are TRBV5-4 and TRBJ2-1; 9 bases match TRBD1. The CDR3 is CASSPKGTGNYNEQFF. The CDR3 region has the DNA TGTGCCAGCAGCCCAAAGGGGACAGGGAATTACAATGAGCAGTTCTTC.